The 27 T cell receptor beta chains below come from one sample, sequenced in a study of cytotoxic CD8 clonotypes in ibrutinib-treated CLL. Profiled with immunoSEQ multiplex PCR; TCRdb holds only in-frame clones, not every one. The sample holds roughly 36,000 clones, 69% seen once. Here the sequenced sample was PBMCs, taken before ibrutinib treatment. The source of these receptors is a human donor with chronic lymphocytic leukemia.

V gene TRBV20-1 combines with J gene TRBJ1-3; no clear D gene. Between the trimmed V and J ends, which lost 7 bases and 7 bases, there was a span of 11 bases. CDR1 and CDR2 from the germline V gene are DFQATT and SNEGSKA (reference sequence). This CDR3 is 11 amino acids long. This CDR3 is CSVLRQNTIYF. As DNA, the CDR3 is TGCAGTGTCCTGCGGCAGAACACCATATATTTT.

This clone occurred a few times. The chain employs TRBV9 and TRBJ2-7; the D is unclear. This CDR3 has 14 amino acids. The germline gives CDR1 SGDLS, CDR2 YYNGEE. V lost 0 bases, J lost 1 base, and 8 bases lay in between. CDR3 nucleotide sequence: TGTGCCAGCAGCGTAGGAAGATATTCCTACGAGCAGTACTTC. As protein: CASSVGRYSYEQYF.

The V gene is TRBV10-3, the J gene TRBJ1-2, with a weak D call TRBD1 (6 bases). CDR3 length equals 16 residues. Trimming shortened V by 0 bases and J by 3 bases, and 14 bases separated the two germline ends. CDR1 and CDR2 from the germline V gene are ENHRY and SYGVKD. The DNA of the CDR3 is TGTGCCATCAGTGAGTCGATTTTGGGGGGCTACTATGGCTACACCTTC. Protein product: CAISESILGGYYGYTF.

The J gene is TRBJ2-5, the V gene TRBV30; D uncertain. The CDR3 covers 13 residues. Per germline, CDR1 GTSNPN and CDR2 SVGIG (reference sequence). Trimming took off 0 bases at V and 5 bases at J, with 10 bases between the two ends. In DNA form, the CDR3 reads TGTGCCTGGAGTGTACGTGGTGGGGAGACCCAGTACTTC. This translates into CAWSVRGGETQYF. The variable domain in full, with the rest retrieved from reference TRBV30 and TRBJ2-5, is SQTIHQWPATLVQPVGSPLSLECTVEGTSNPNLYWYRQAAGRGLQLLFYSVGIGQISSEVPQNLSASRPQDRQFILSSKKLLLSDSGFYLCAWSVRGGETQYFGPGTRLLVL.

The chain carries TRBV18 and TRBJ1-2; possibly TRBD1 for D (6 bases). The CDR3 contains 18 residues. Germline lookup yields CDR1 KGHSH and CDR2 LQKENI. Deletions cut 0 bases from V and 3 bases from J, with 20 bases between. The CDR3 reads CASSPPPWTVSEDYGYTF. CDR3 nucleotides: TGTGCCAGCTCACCACCCCCCTGGACAGTCTCTGAAGACTATGGCTACACCTTC.

The J gene is TRBJ2-7, the V gene TRBV25-1; 8 bases agree with TRBD1. Germline trimming cut 6 bases from V and 5 bases from J; bases unmatched to any gene: 9. This CDR3 spans 14 amino acids. CDR1 and CDR2 (germline): MGHDK, SYGVNS. CDR3 nucleotide sequence: TGTGCCAGCAGCCACCCCGGACAGGGAAACGAGCAGTACTTC. Translating it yields CASSHPGQGNEQYF.

The chain employs TRBV13 and TRBJ2-1, with D maybe TRBD2 (6 bases). In germline, CDR1 is PRHDT, CDR2 FYEKMQ (reference sequence). V lost 9 bases, J lost 9 bases, and 24 bases lay in between. The CDR3 runs to 15 residues. The CDR3 protein is CASRSGRTRVSEQFF. The CDR3 coding sequence is TGTGCCAGTCGGTCTGGGAGGACCCGGGTATCTGAGCAGTTCTTC.

By share of the sample, this clone is medium-sized. The genes are TRBV18 and TRBJ1-1, with a tentative D call TRBD1 (6 bases). V lost 3 bases to trimming and J lost 2 bases, with 19 bases between them. The CDR3 is made up of 17 amino acids. Per the germline V gene, CDR1 is KGHSH and CDR2 is LQKENI. The CDR3 DNA reads as TGTGCCAGCTCACCGGAGGGGGGCTACTTTCTCAACACTGAAGCTTTCTTT. It is translated as CASSPEGGYFLNTEAFF.

The chain uses TRBV28 and TRBJ2-7; 7 bases are a match to TRBD2. Germline CDR1 reads MDHEN; CDR2 reads SYDVKM. This CDR3 contains 15 residues. Trimming took 2 bases from V and 3 from J; bases not matched to a gene: 7. The CDR3 DNA is TGTGCCAGCAGTTTAAAAGGCGGGAGTGGCTACGAGCAGTACTTC. Its translation is CASSLKGGSGYEQYF.

This chain connects TRBV11-2 to TRBJ1-5, with D possibly matching TRBD1 (6 bases). The ends were cut back, 5 bases at V and 3 bases at J, with 14 bases in the middle. The CDR3 contains 15 residues. Looked up from germline, CDR1 is SGHAT and CDR2 is FQNNGV. The CDR3 reads CASSDTGYFNQPQHF. The CDR3 region has the DNA TGTGCCAGCAGCGACACAGGGTATTTCAATCAGCCCCAGCATTTT.

This clone came up a few times. V and J are TRBV29-1 and TRBJ2-2; D not certain. The V gene lost 3 bases and the J gene lost 6 bases, with 5 bases spanning the gap. The CDR3 totals 11 residues. In germline, CDR1 is SQVTM, CDR2 ANQGSEA. This CDR3 reads CSVDMSGELFF. The CDR3 DNA follows: TGCAGCGTTGATATGTCCGGGGAGCTGTTTTTT.

The V and J genes are TRBV7-2 and TRBJ1-2; D perhaps matches TRBD1 (5 bases). This CDR3 spans 14 amino acids. CDR1 SGHTA and CDR2 FQGNSA come from the germline V gene. V lost 8 bases, J lost 6 bases, and 19 bases lay in between. CDR3 region: CASGWWRDPDGYTF. CDR3 nucleotides: TGTGCCAGCGGGTGGTGGAGGGACCCGGATGGCTACACCTTC.

This clone was found a few times. In DNA, the CDR3 is TGTGCCAGCAGCCCACCCAGGGGCGGTAATCAGCCCCAGCATTTT. This codes for CASSPPRGGNQPQHF. The gene calls are TRBV7-6 and TRBJ1-5; possible D gene TRBD1, 6 bases. The germline V and J ends were trimmed by 5 bases and 4 bases, with 15 bases remaining between them. Looked up from germline, CDR1 is SGHVS and CDR2 is FNYEAQ. The CDR3 extends over 15 amino acids.

V is TRBV4-2 and J is TRBJ2-2; the D is unclear. The CDR3 is 13 amino acids. Trimming stripped 1 base from V and 8 bases from J, with 8 bases between. In germline, CDR1 is LGHNA, CDR2 YNFKEQ. The CDR3 loop reads CASSQVGGGELFF. The CDR3 DNA sequence: TGTGCCAGCAGCCAAGTTGGCGGAGGGGAGCTGTTTTTT.

The chain links TRBV30 to TRBJ2-7; D possibly matches TRBD1 or TRBD2 (5 bases each). Trimming removed 0 bases at V and 2 bases at J, with 11 bases between. Germline V gene lookup returns CDR1 GTSNPN and CDR2 SVGIG (reference sequence). The CDR3 runs to 14 residues. This CDR3 is CAWSVGGTTYEQYF. As DNA, the CDR3 is TGTGCCTGGAGTGTTGGGGGAACGACCTACGAGCAGTACTTC.

This clone was picked up a small number of times. For the CDR3, the DNA is TGTGCCAGCAGCTTAGTTGGGAGCACCGGGGAGCTGTTTTTT. Residues: CASSLVGSTGELFF. The rearrangement uses TRBV7-8 and TRBJ2-2, with D tentatively TRBD2 (5 bases). The germline V gene has CDR1 SGHVS and CDR2 FQNEAQ. This CDR3 comprises 14 residues. V lost 1 base, J lost 4 bases, and 7 bases lay in between.

V gene TRBV7-2 combines with J gene TRBJ1-2; D unresolved. Trimming shortened V by 2 bases and J by 3 bases, and 7 bases separated the two germline ends. This CDR3 is built from 13 residues. Germline-derived CDR1 and CDR2 are SGHTA and FQGNSA. The CDR3 here is CASSLSGDYGYTF. CDR3 DNA: TGTGCCAGCAGCTTATCTGGGGACTATGGCTACACCTTC.

The chain carries TRBV5-1 and TRBJ1-2; no clear D. The CDR3 has 15 residues. V was trimmed by 3 bases and J by 4 bases, leaving 16 bases between them. Germline values: CDR1 SGHRS, CDR2 YFSETQ. The CDR3 is CASSSQAGSGYGYTF. CDR3 nucleotides: TGCGCCAGCAGCTCCCAAGCCGGGTCCGGCTATGGCTACACCTTC.

CDR3 protein: CASSWGGTGREQYF. The CDR3 nucleotides are TGTGCCAGCAGTTGGGGGGGAACAGGGCGCGAGCAGTACTTC. This chain connects TRBV27 to TRBJ2-7; possible D gene TRBD2, 7 bases. Per germline, CDR1 MNHEY and CDR2 SMNVEV (reference sequence). The CDR3 sequence is 14 residues long. Trimming shortened V by 4 bases and J by 6 bases, and 16 bases separated the two germline ends.

This chain uses TRBV7-2 with TRBJ2-7; perhaps TRBD1 as D (5 bases). V was trimmed by 6 bases and J by 7 bases, leaving 13 bases between them. CDR3 size: 12 residues. CDR1 is SGHTA and CDR2 is FQGNSA in the germline V gene. DNA of the CDR3: TGTGCCAGCAGTTACCAGGGTCTGGAGCAGTACTTC. Amino acids: CASSYQGLEQYF.

V usage is TRBV11-2 and J usage is TRBJ2-7; TRBD2 matches at 7 bases. After removal of 4 bases from V and 4 bases from J, the junction contained 10 bases not matched to a gene. Germline CDR1 SGHAT, CDR2 FQNNGV. There are 15 residues in the CDR3. The CDR3 loop is CASSSKRGEGYEQYF. The CDR3, as DNA: TGTGCCAGCAGCTCTAAAAGAGGGGAGGGATACGAGCAGTACTTC.

The chain employs TRBV5-4 and TRBJ2-2; D gene unclear. The CDR3 runs to 15 residues. CDR1 is SGHNT and CDR2 is YYREEE in the germline V gene (reference sequence). V was cut by 3 bases and J by 0 bases, with 9 bases left in between. CDR3 amino acids: CASSSGRTNTGELFF. The CDR3 region has the DNA TGTGCCAGCAGCTCGGGCCGAACGAACACCGGGGAGCTGTTTTTT. The entire variable domain, with the rest obtained from reference TRBV5-4 and TRBJ2-2, is as follows: ETGVTQSPTHLIKTRGQQVTLRCSSQSGHNTVSWYQQALGQGPQFIFQYYREEENGRGNFPPRFSGLQFPNYSSELNVNALELDDSALYLCASSSGRTNTGELFFGEGSRLTVL.

This rearrangement joins TRBV6-1 to TRBJ2-5; 7 bases line up with TRBD1. The CDR3 has 14 residues. CDR1 and CDR2 from the germline V gene are MNHNS and SASEGT. V was clipped by 5 bases and J by 2 bases; unmatched bases: 5. CDR3 nucleotides: TGTGCCAGCAGTTCGGGACAGACTCAAGAGACCCAGTACTTC. This translates into CASSSGQTQETQYF.

The J gene is TRBJ2-7, the V gene TRBV7-9; 11 bases align to TRBD2. After removal of 5 bases from V and 7 bases from J, the junction contained 13 bases not matched to a gene. From germline, CDR1 is SEHNR and CDR2 FQNEAQ (reference sequence). This CDR3 has 16 amino acids. For the CDR3, the DNA is TGTGCCAGCAGCCCGCCCAACCTAGCGGGAGGAGGTGAGCAGTACTTC. Translated, it gives CASSPPNLAGGGEQYF.

In its sample, this clone was seen many times. The genes are TRBV19 and TRBJ1-2, with D perhaps TRBD1 (5 bases). The CDR3 length is 15 residues. V lost 5 bases, J lost 1 base, and 14 bases lay in between. The germline V gene has CDR1 LNHDA and CDR2 SQIVND (reference sequence). The CDR3 DNA reads as TGTGCCAGTAGTTCAGGTGACAGAATTAACTATGGCTACACCTTC. This encodes CASSSGDRINYGYTF.

The CDR3 DNA is TGTGCCATCAGTGAAAACGGGTTAGGTCATGGCTACACCTTC. Its protein is CAISENGLGHGYTF. This chain connects TRBV10-3 to TRBJ1-2, with D unresolved. Germline V gene lookup returns CDR1 ENHRY and CDR2 SYGVKD. The CDR3 consists of 14 residues. Trimming stripped 3 bases from V and 6 bases from J, with 14 bases between.

The chain joins TRBV2 to TRBJ2-7, with D tentatively TRBD2 (6 bases). Germline values: CDR1 SNHLY, CDR2 FYNNEI. This CDR3 spans 14 amino acids. Trimming removed 3 bases at V and 1 base at J, with 10 bases between. For the CDR3, the DNA is TGTGCCAGCAGTGACCTAGCGACTTCCTACGAGCAGTACTTC. Its translation is CASSDLATSYEQYF. Variable domain in full (rest from reference TRBV2 and TRBJ2-7): EPEVTQTPSHQVTQMGQEVILRCVPISNHLYFYWYRQILGQKVEFLVSFYNNEISEKSEIFDDQFSVERPDGSNFTLKIRSTKLEDSAMYFCASSDLATSYEQYFGPGTRLTVT.